This T cell receptor (beta chain) was sequenced in a study of T cell responses to AZD1222 COVID-19 vaccine. Findings and caveats of the study: Across spike, vaccine-associated CD4 TCRs were found, dominant at 160-218 and 743-854. At baseline, just a handful of AZD1222 recipients tested seropositive. The donor group comprised mostly white British people and more females; the analysis possibly underestimated clonal diversity. Scientists sampled the repertoires only once the peak T cell response had passed.

Assay used: immunoSEQ multiplex PCR; TCRdb lists only in-frame clones, some missing. The sample lists around 150,000 clones; 90% were seen once. To note about this clone: Its specificity is unknown.

This CDR3 comprises 14 residues. Germline loops: CDR1 SGHTA, CDR2 FQGNSA. Trimming took 4 bases from V and 6 from J; bases not matched to a gene: 8. This chain connects TRBV7-2 to TRBJ1-2, with 7 bases fitting TRBD1. The specimen comprised peripheral blood, sampled 28 days after the second AZD1222 dose. This sequence was found in an adult who received the AZD1222 COVID-19 vaccine. The CDR3 DNA reads as TGTGCCAGCAGCTCGCCGGACAGGAGAAATGGCTACACCTTC. Encoded protein: CASSSPDRRNGYTF.